These T cell receptor beta chains were read from a single sample in a study of blood T cells in healthy people across ages. A single record per CDR3 protein comes from TCRdb applying MiXCR to the 5' RACE reads. The sample includes over 600,000 distinct CDR3 sequences, 56% of them seen just once. Sequences were obtained from blood. These receptor sequences come from a man in his forties in good health. Both conserved end residues are part of each CDR3. Each record gives: J gene, D gene, V gene, clone size, CDR3 protein, CDR3 DNA. A D gene is named only where the DNA matches it firmly. Some rows have no size entry. The others give once, few or many, or a class for an expanded clone.

TRBJ1-2 | NA | TRBV20-1 | once | CSVRDDSLYGYTF | TGCAGTGTTAGAGATGACAGTCTCTATGGCTACACCTTC
TRBJ2-3 | NA | TRBV28 | NA | CASSPAERTNTDTQYF | TGTGCCAGCAGTCCCGCAGAACGGACAAACACAGATACGCAGTATTTT
TRBJ2-7 | NA | TRBV29-1 | many | CSVEDLSGLVTYEQYF | TGCAGCGTTGAAGATCTTTCAGGGTTGGTTACCTACGAGCAGTACTTC
TRBJ2-3 | TRBD1 | TRBV20-1 | NA | CSASGDREIDTQYF | TGCAGTGCTAGCGGTGACAGGGAGATAGATACGCAGTATTTT
TRBJ1-5 | NA | TRBV28 | NA | CASRRQVFSNQPQHF | TGTGCCAGCAGACGACAGGTTTTTAGCAATCAGCCCCAGCATTTT
TRBJ2-7 | NA | TRBV21-1 | few | CASSKAPLTIYEQYF | TGTGCCAGCAGCAAAGCGCCACTTACCATCTACGAGCAGTACTTC
TRBJ2-6 | NA | TRBV9 | NA | CASSVAPSGANVLTF | TGTGCCAGCAGCGTAGCCCCCTCTGGGGCCAACGTCCTGACTTTC
TRBJ2-5 | NA | TRBV10-3 | NA | CAISAEGGRIYETQYF | TGTGCCATCAGCGCGGAGGGTGGCCGGATTTACGAGACCCAGTACTTC
TRBJ1-2 | NA | TRBV6-6 | few | CASSTGSGYTF | TGTGCCAGCAGTACAGGGTCCGGCTACACCTTC
TRBJ2-7 | NA | TRBV6-5 | NA | CASSYSLDGGEFYNEQYF | TGTGCCAGCAGTTACTCCCTTGACGGGGGCGAATTTTACAATGAGCAGTACTTC
TRBJ2-7 | NA | TRBV29-1 | few | CSAHQTTGQSYNEQYF | TGCAGCGCTCACCAAACAACAGGGCAATCCTACAATGAGCAGTACTTC
TRBJ2-4 | NA | TRBV6-5 | NA | CASKGGVNIQYF | TGTGCCAGCAAGGGGGGGGTAAACATTCAGTACTTC
TRBJ2-3 | TRBD2 | TRBV12-3/TRBV12-4 | NA | CASSSGGGTDTQYF | TGTGCCAGCAGTTCGGGGGGGGGCACAGATACGCAGTATTTT
TRBJ2-7 | TRBD2 | TRBV28 | NA | CASRASGSVYEQYF | TGTGCCAGCAGGGCTAGCGGGAGTGTCTACGAGCAGTACTTC
TRBJ2-1 | TRBD2 | TRBV27 | NA | CASSFALATYNEQFF | TGTGCCAGCAGTTTTGCACTAGCGACCTACAATGAGCAGTTCTTC
TRBJ1-4 | NA | TRBV7-9 | NA | CASSLGASTNEKLFF | TGTGCCAGCAGCTTAGGGGCGTCAACTAATGAAAAACTGTTTTTT
TRBJ2-3 | TRBD2 | TRBV20-1 | NA | CSASRTSEADTQYF | TGCAGTGCTAGCCGGACTAGCGAGGCAGATACGCAGTATTTT
TRBJ2-3 | NA | TRBV12-3/TRBV12-4 | NA | CASSLPRGASIDTQYF | TGTGCCAGCAGTTTACCGCGGGGAGCCAGCATAGATACGCAGTATTTT
TRBJ2-6 | TRBD1 | TRBV4-1 | NA | CASSQEPTNRGAGANVLTF | TGCGCCAGCAGCCAAGAGCCGACTAACAGGGGGGCTGGGGCCAACGTCCTGACTTTC
TRBJ2-7 | TRBD1 | TRBV11-3 | NA | CASRRRGQGLHEQYF | TGTGCCAGCAGACGTCGGGGACAGGGTCTCCACGAGCAGTACTTC
TRBJ2-7 | TRBD1 | TRBV5-1 | NA | CASSSARDRGPYEQYF | TGCGCCAGCAGCTCTGCCCGGGACAGGGGGCCCTACGAGCAGTACTTC
TRBJ1-2 | NA | TRBV7-6 | NA | CATQGYNYGYTF | TGTGCCACCCAGGGGTACAACTATGGCTACACCTTC
TRBJ2-3 | NA | TRBV7-7 | NA | CASSEGRVSDTQYF | TGTGCTAGCAGCGAGGGGAGAGTATCAGATACGCAGTATTTT
TRBJ2-5 | TRBD1 | TRBV12-5 | NA | CASGPRDRGIGTQYF | TGTGCTAGTGGCCCCCGGGACAGGGGAATTGGGACCCAGTACTTC
TRBJ2-5 | NA | TRBV5-1 | once | CASSQSWETQYF | TGCGCCAGCAGCCAGAGCTGGGAGACCCAGTACTTC
TRBJ2-7 | NA | TRBV27 | few | CASSLCGISSYEQYF | TGTGCCAGCAGTTTGTGCGGAATAAGCTCCTACGAGCAGTACTTC
TRBJ2-1 | NA | TRBV7-2 | few | CASSLATAQQFF | TGTGCCAGCAGCTTAGCAACGGCTCAGCAGTTCTTC
TRBJ2-1 | NA | TRBV13 | few | CASSSIAFSGAGANNEQFF | TGTGCCAGCAGTTCTATAGCGTTCTCAGGGGCCGGGGCGAACAATGAGCAGTTCTTC
TRBJ1-2 | NA | TRBV29-1 | NA | CSVESLFSNYGYTF | TGCAGCGTTGAAAGTCTTTTTTCTAACTATGGCTACACCTTC
TRBJ2-1 | TRBD1 | TRBV29-1 | NA | CSVPGQANNEQFF | TGCAGCGTCCCGGGACAGGCCAACAATGAGCAGTTCTTC
TRBJ2-1 | NA | TRBV28 | NA | CASIPGGQNEQFF | TGTGCCAGCATCCCTGGGGGGCAGAATGAGCAGTTCTTC
TRBJ1-2 | NA | TRBV10-3 | NA | CAISPDRRTGYTF | TGTGCCATCAGTCCTGACAGGAGGACGGGCTACACCTTC
TRBJ1-2 | TRBD1 | TRBV29-1 | NA | CSVEGDRGDYGYTF | TGCAGCGTTGAAGGGGACAGGGGGGACTATGGCTACACCTTC
TRBJ2-1 | TRBD2 | TRBV20-1 | NA | CSATAGGRETQFF | TGCAGTGCTACGGCGGGGGGGCGAGAGACCCAGTTCTTC
TRBJ2-1 | TRBD1 | TRBV4-3 | NA | CASSQGQGSGEQFF | TGCGCCAGCAGCCAGGGACAGGGCTCCGGGGAGCAGTTCTTC
TRBJ2-4 | NA | TRBV7-9 | NA | CASSRGDAWTIQYF | TGTGCCAGCAGCAGGGGGGATGCGTGGACCATTCAGTACTTC
TRBJ2-7 | NA | TRBV6-2/TRBV6-3 | NA | CASSYSVEAAGLGGLPYEQYF | TGTGCCAGCAGTTACTCGGTCGAGGCGGCGGGGCTCGGGGGGCTTCCCTACGAGCAGTACTTC
TRBJ1-2 | NA | TRBV7-9 | NA | CASSRGEGDLGYTF | TGTGCCAGCAGCCGAGGAGAGGGTGATCTCGGCTACACCTTC
TRBJ2-7 | TRBD2 | TRBV20-1 | NA | CSALDSGRTHEQYF | TGCAGTGCTTTGGATAGCGGGAGAACCCACGAGCAGTACTTC
TRBJ2-3 | NA | TRBV12-3/TRBV12-4 | NA | CASKKGGAGDTQYF | TGTGCCAGCAAAAAAGGGGGGGCCGGAGATACGCAGTATTTT
TRBJ2-7 | TRBD2 | TRBV29-1 | NA | CSVASGTRGTYEQYF | TGCAGCGTAGCGTCCGGGACTAGGGGAACCTACGAGCAGTACTTC
TRBJ1-2 | NA | TRBV9 | NA | CASSAITGFYGYTF | TGTGCCAGCAGCGCCATTACAGGGTTTTATGGCTACACCTTC
TRBJ2-3 | NA | TRBV27 | NA | CASSLADSTDTQYF | TGTGCCAGCAGTTTAGCTGATTCCACAGATACGCAGTATTTT
TRBJ2-5 | NA | TRBV25-1 | NA | CASSEFSTGETQYF | TGTGCCAGCAGTGAATTCTCAACTGGGGAGACCCAGTACTTC
TRBJ2-1 | NA | TRBV9 | NA | CASSVEVRLGRGNEQFF | TGTGCCAGCAGCGTAGAGGTCAGGCTAGGCAGGGGCAATGAGCAGTTCTTC
TRBJ2-3 | NA | TRBV5-8 | NA | CASSLGRANTDTQYF | TGTGCCAGCAGCTTGGGCCGAGCGAACACAGATACGCAGTATTTT
TRBJ2-5 | NA | TRBV28 | NA | CASISTGVGPWGQETQYF | TGTGCCAGCATCTCGACGGGGGTCGGGCCCTGGGGTCAAGAGACCCAGTACTTC
TRBJ2-1 | TRBD1 | TRBV9 | NA | CASSGGQGGGEQFF | TGTGCCAGCAGCGGTGGACAGGGCGGAGGCGAGCAGTTCTTC
TRBJ2-1 | TRBD2 | TRBV6-5 | NA | CASRPSGLAEFEQFF | TGTGCCAGCAGGCCATCGGGACTAGCGGAATTTGAGCAGTTCTTC
TRBJ2-3 | TRBD1 | TRBV2 | NA | CACGDRVADTQYF | TGTGCCTGCGGGGACAGGGTCGCAGATACGCAGTATTTT
TRBJ2-5 | NA | TRBV20-1 | few | CSARDPGRETQYF | TGCAGTGCTAGAGATCCGGGGAGAGAGACCCAGTACTTC
TRBJ1-1 | TRBD1 | TRBV6-5 | once | CASSSTGDSEAFF | TGTGCCAGCAGCTCCACAGGGGATAGTGAAGCTTTCTTT
TRBJ2-3 | NA | TRBV20-1 | NA | CSARTGGLPWDTQYF | TGCAGTGCTAGAACCGGGGGCCTGCCCTGGGATACGCAGTATTTT
TRBJ2-3 | TRBD2 | TRBV20-1 | NA | CSARDLGRGGPDTQYF | TGCAGTGCTAGAGATCTTGGGCGGGGGGGCCCAGATACGCAGTATTTT
TRBJ1-2 | NA | TRBV5-1 | NA | CASSLEPGELYGYTF | TGCGCCAGCAGCTTGGAGCCAGGGGAATTGTACGGCTACACCTTC
TRBJ2-7 | TRBD1 | TRBV9 | few | CASSAGDSRLDYEQYF | TGTGCCAGCAGCGCTGGGGACAGCCGCCTTGACTACGAGCAGTACTTC